Listed below are T cell receptor beta chains from one sample, sequenced in a study of patients and donors after allogeneic stem cell transplantation. TCRdb reprocessed the RT-PCR reads with MiXCR, giving one entry per CDR3 protein. Among roughly 940,000 distinct CDR3 sequences listed, around 17% were seen once. The sequencing sample was made of blood, either unsorted or a sorted T cell fraction (not recorded which). These receptors were obtained from a human donor who was either an allogeneic HSCT recipient or a stem cell or donor lymphocyte infusion donor (not recorded which). It is not recorded whose cells these are; they may come from a transplant donor. The CDR3 runs from the conserved cysteine through the conserved F or W. The order of the fields is clone size, J gene, CDR3 length, D gene, V gene, CDR3 protein, CDR3 DNA. The D gene is left open where the match is weak. The size of a clone is reported for some rows only, either as once, few or many, or as a class for expanded clones.

>.|TRBJ2-1|15|TRBD2|TRBV7-3
CASSFDGRPYNEQFF
TGTGCCAGCAGCTTTGACGGGAGGCCCTACAATGAGCAGTTCTTC
>.|TRBJ1-2|14|.|TRBV9
CASSVANRVIGYTF
TGTGCCAGCAGCGTCGCTAACAGGGTAATTGGCTACACCTTC
>.|TRBJ2-1|14|TRBD2|TRBV10-3
CAINSGTKNNEQFF
TGTGCCATCAACTCCGGGACTAAAAACAATGAGCAGTTCTTC
>few|TRBJ1-1|14|.|TRBV5-1
CASSLLPADTEAFF
TGCGCCAGCAGCTTGTTGCCGGCGGACACTGAAGCTTTCTTT
>few|TRBJ2-1|16|TRBD2|TRBV11-3
CASSLRTSGRHNEQFF
TGTGCCAGCAGCTTAAGGACTAGCGGGAGACACAATGAGCAGTTCTTC
>many|TRBJ1-1|14|TRBD1|TRBV12-3/TRBV12-4
CASSSGGRDTEAFF
TGTGCCAGCAGTTCAGGGGGGAGGGACACTGAAGCTTTCTTT
>many|TRBJ2-2|15|.|TRBV5-1
CASSSALGNTGELFF
TGCGCCAGCAGCTCTGCCCTCGGAAACACCGGGGAGCTGTTTTTT
>few|TRBJ2-2|16|.|TRBV5-6
CASSFGAGTNTGELFF
TGTGCCAGCAGCTTTGGGGCGGGGACGAACACCGGGGAGCTGTTTTTT
>.|TRBJ2-3|17|TRBD2|TRBV4-3
CASSQVGRRGATDTQYF
TGCGCCAGCAGCCAAGTGGGAAGGCGGGGGGCTACAGATACGCAGTATTTT
>.|TRBJ2-2|16|.|TRBV7-9
CASMSATSRNTGELFF
TGTGCCAGCATGTCGGCAACATCCCGAAACACCGGGGAGCTGTTTTTT
>.|TRBJ1-3|14|.|TRBV20-1
CSARDEGAGNTIYF
TGCAGTGCTAGAGATGAGGGGGCTGGAAACACCATATATTTT
>many|TRBJ2-7|15|TRBD1|TRBV20-1
CSARDRTGGYYEQYF
TGCAGTGCTAGAGATCGGACAGGGGGCTACTACGAGCAGTACTTC
>.|TRBJ2-2|18|TRBD2|TRBV24-1
CATSDRRLAGVGTGELFF
TGTGCCACCAGTGATAGGAGACTAGCGGGAGTTGGGACCGGGGAGCTGTTTTTT